The 20 T cell receptor beta chains below come from one sample, sequenced in a study of preoperative IRX-2 immunotherapy in early breast cancer. Specified treatment: preoperative locoregional IRX-2 cytokine immunotherapy. The repertoire was sequenced with immunoSEQ multiplex PCR; TCRdb's copy has only in-frame clones and lacks some. The data show over 25,000 clones, with roughly four fifths seen just once and roughly 1.3% held by the top ten. This specimen consisted of lymph node tissue, obtained after IRX-2 immunotherapy. The source of these receptors is a human donor with breast cancer.

This clone was found a few times. The chain has TRBV18 and TRBJ1-4, with D unclear. CDR3 size: 14 residues. The germline V gene has CDR1 KGHSH and CDR2 LQKENI. The V and J ends lost 2 bases and 12 bases respectively, with 16 bases between them. The CDR3 region has the DNA TGTGCCAGCTCACCAACGGACCGCGAACGGGAACTGTTTTTT. Its translation: CASSPTDRERELFF. The entire variable domain, with the rest obtained from reference TRBV18 and TRBJ1-4, is as follows: NAGVMQNPRHLVRRRGQEARLRCSPMKGHSHVYWYRQLPEEGLKFMVYLQKENIIDESGMPKERFSAEFPKEGPSILRIQQVVRGDSAAYFCASSPTDRERELFFGSGTQLSVL.

This clone was recorded a few times. The rearrangement links TRBV6-8 to TRBJ1-3; D may be TRBD1 (5 bases). This CDR3 is built from 18 residues. Germline V gives CDR1 MNHGY, CDR2 SAAAGT. V was shortened by 0 bases and J by 0 bases, with 15 bases between the two germline ends. As DNA, the CDR3 is TGTGCCAGCAGTTACTCGTATGGACGGACAAGCTCTGGAAACACCATATATTTT. Encoded protein: CASSYSYGRTSSGNTIYF.

The chain joins TRBV6-8 to TRBJ2-7, with TRBD1 matching 9 bases. The germline gives CDR1 MNHGY, CDR2 SAAAGT. This CDR3 comprises 15 residues. V dropped 6 bases and J dropped 0; count of bases not matched to a gene: 6. CDR3 loop: CASRKDRGTSYEQYF. DNA of the CDR3: TGTGCCAGCAGAAAAGACAGGGGGACCTCCTACGAGCAGTACTTC.

This CDR3 is CATLPGGNYGYTF. The CDR3 DNA sequence: TGTGCCACCCTACCCGGGGGAAACTATGGCTACACCTTC. The chain links TRBV19 to TRBJ1-2; TRBD1 is a possible D gene (5 bases). V lost 10 bases and J lost 2, with 14 bases in between. Germline lookup yields CDR1 LNHDA and CDR2 SQIVND (reference sequence). This CDR3 is built from 13 residues.

The rearrangement uses TRBV23-1 and TRBJ2-7; TRBD1 matches at 7 bases. TRBV23-1 falls under the ORF class, with uncertain function. This CDR3 has 16 amino acids. V was clipped by 0 bases and J by 2 bases; unmatched bases: 7. In DNA, the CDR3 is TGCGCCAGCAGTCAATCAGGACAGGCCGACACCTACGAGCAGTACGTC. Translation gives CASSQSGQADTYEQYV.

Only one count was recorded for this clone. The chain links TRBV10-2 to TRBJ2-1; D might be TRBD1 (5 bases). V lost 5 bases and J 0 bases, leaving 11 bases between the germline ends. Germline V gene data show CDR1 as WSHSY and CDR2 as SAAADI. The CDR3 contains 15 residues. In nucleotides, the CDR3 is TGCGCCAGCAGTCCGGACACGTTCTCCTACAATGAGCAGTTCTTC. It specifies CASSPDTFSYNEQFF.

This sequence joins TRBV19 and TRBJ2-3; D is undetermined. Germline V gene data show CDR1 as LNHDA and CDR2 as SQIVND (reference sequence). V gave up 6 bases and J gave up 2 bases, with 9 bases separating them. CDR3 length equals 13 residues. CDR3 amino acids: CASRSTTTDTQYF. As DNA, the CDR3 is TGTGCCAGTAGGAGCACAACCACAGATACGCAGTATTTT.

This chain joins TRBV29-1 and TRBJ2-1; D might be TRBD1 or TRBD2, each matching 5 bases. The V gene lost 7 bases and the J gene lost 4 bases, with 29 bases spanning the gap. CDR1 and CDR2 (germline): SQVTM, ANQGSEA. The CDR3 covers 18 residues. The CDR3 is CSGLVRMGIRGAYNEQFF. The CDR3 DNA sequence: TGCAGCGGTCTCGTCAGGATGGGAATTAGGGGAGCTTACAATGAGCAGTTCTTC.

The chain carries TRBV5-1 and TRBJ1-3, with no clear D. Between the trimmed V and J ends, which lost 4 bases and 1 base, there was a span of 15 bases. This CDR3 has 16 amino acids. Germline lookup yields CDR1 SGHRS and CDR2 YFSETQ. CDR3 residues: CASSPGRPLSGNTIYF. CDR3 DNA: TGCGCCAGCAGCCCAGGTCGTCCGTTGTCTGGAAACACCATATATTTT.

The chain is built from TRBV19 and TRBJ2-2, with 10 bases fitting TRBD2. Trimming took 6 bases from V and 6 from J; bases not matched to a gene: 4. The CDR3 runs 14 residues. Germline values: CDR1 LNHDA, CDR2 SQIVND (reference sequence). The CDR3 region is CASRGGLAAGELFF. As DNA, the CDR3 is TGTGCCAGTAGGGGCGGACTAGCGGCCGGGGAGCTGTTTTTT.

This clone was seen just once. The chain is built from TRBV30 and TRBJ1-6; D is unclear. The CDR3 runs to 17 residues. The germline gives CDR1 GTSNPN, CDR2 SVGIG (reference sequence). V was shortened by 0 bases and J by 8 bases, with 20 bases between the two germline ends. CDR3 region: CAWSVRAEWRSYSPLHF. The CDR3 coding sequence is TGTGCCTGGAGTGTACGGGCCGAATGGAGATCGTATTCACCCCTCCACTTT.

The rearrangement joins TRBV6-8 to TRBJ1-1, with TRBD1 identical over 7 bases. This CDR3 contains 15 residues. J lost 4 bases, V lost 2 bases, and 7 bases had no gene match. Germline CDR1 is MNHGY and CDR2 is SAAAGT. CDR3 nucleotide sequence: TGTGCCAGCAGTTACGCCGGACAGGCCGGCACTGAAGCTTTCTTT. This sequence encodes CASSYAGQAGTEAFF.

The gene calls are TRBV29-1 and TRBJ1-6, with D maybe TRBD1 (5 bases). Germline values: CDR1 SQVTM, CDR2 ANQGSEA. The CDR3 contains 13 residues. Deletions cut 3 bases from V and 7 bases from J, with 10 bases between. CDR3 bases: TGCAGCGTTGAGGTGGGGCCGAATTCACCCCTCCACTTT. This gives the protein CSVEVGPNSPLHF.

The chain links TRBV28 to TRBJ1-4; 9 bases align to TRBD1. The length of the CDR3 is 14 residues. With 3 bases clipped from V and 10 bases from J, the junction kept 6 bases outside the gene matches. Germline V gene sequence: CDR1 MDHEN, CDR2 SYDVKM. CDR3 DNA: TGTGCCAGCAGTTTTTTGGACAGGGGCGTAAAACTGTTTTTT. Its protein product is CASSFLDRGVKLFF.

The rearrangement joins TRBV18 to TRBJ2-2; D possibly corresponds to TRBD1 (5 bases). CDR3 length: 15 residues. Germline V gene sequence: CDR1 KGHSH, CDR2 LQKENI. The V and J ends lost 2 bases and 6 bases respectively, with 13 bases between them. CDR3: CASSPGQGLAGELFF. As DNA, the CDR3 is TGTGCCAGCTCACCAGGCCAGGGTCTGGCCGGGGAGCTGTTTTTT.

The chain carries TRBV19 and TRBJ2-1; D possibly corresponds to TRBD1 (7 bases). The CDR3 is made up of 13 amino acids. Trimming removed 5 bases from V and 8 bases from J, with 13 bases in between. Germline lookup yields CDR1 LNHDA and CDR2 SQIVND (reference sequence). CDR3 protein: CASSGSRGDEQFF. Here the CDR3 DNA reads TGTGCCAGTAGTGGCTCCAGGGGGGATGAGCAGTTCTTC.

The chain employs TRBV5-1 and TRBJ1-1, with D possibly TRBD1 on 5 matching bases. The length of the CDR3 is 16 residues. Germline V gene data show CDR1 as SGHRS and CDR2 as YFSETQ. With 4 bases removed from V and 1 base from J, the gap between germline ends came to 17 bases. This chain's CDR3 is CASSPGAGSGNTEAFF. CDR3 in DNA: TGCGCCAGCAGCCCCGGGGCAGGGTCGGGGAACACTGAAGCTTTCTTT.

The V and J genes are TRBV18 and TRBJ1-3, with D possibly matching TRBD1 (5 bases). With 3 bases removed from V and 4 bases from J, the gap between germline ends came to 16 bases. Looked up from germline, CDR1 is KGHSH and CDR2 is LQKENI. The CDR3 contains 16 residues. Here the CDR3 DNA reads TGTGCCAGCTCACCCGCCGACAGCATTGAAGGAAACACCATATATTTT. Protein: CASSPADSIEGNTIYF. Using reference TRBV18 and TRBJ1-3 for the parts outside the CDR3, the full variable domain is NAGVMQNPRHLVRRRGQEARLRCSPMKGHSHVYWYRQLPEEGLKFMVYLQKENIIDESGMPKERFSAEFPKEGPSILRIQQVVRGDSAAYFCASSPADSIEGNTIYFGEGSWLTVV.

The CDR3 DNA follows: TGTGCCAGTAGTATGGCTGCAGGGGGCTCGATCGGCAATCAGCCCCAGCATTTT. It encodes CASSMAAGGSIGNQPQHF. V gene TRBV19 combines with J gene TRBJ1-5; TRBD1 agrees at 8 bases. In germline, CDR1 is LNHDA, CDR2 SQIVND (reference sequence). The CDR3 has 18 residues. Losses at the gene ends were 3 bases for V and 2 bases for J; bases not matched to a gene: 12. The variable domain in full, with the rest retrieved from reference TRBV19 and TRBJ1-5, is DGGITQSPKYLFRKEGQNVTLSCEQNLNHDAMYWYRQDPGQGLRLIYYSQIVNDFQKGDIAEGYSVSREKKESFPLTVTSAQKNPTAFYLCASSMAAGGSIGNQPQHFGDGTRLSIL.

The J gene is TRBJ1-5, the V gene TRBV14, with 9 bases lining up with TRBD1. The CDR3 has 13 amino acids. Germline lookup yields CDR1 SGHDN and CDR2 FVKESK. V was clipped by 6 bases and J by 6 bases; unmatched bases: 3. This chain's CDR3 is CASSTGGGQPQHF. CDR3 DNA sequence: TGTGCCAGCAGTACAGGGGGCGGTCAGCCCCAGCATTTT.